This T cell receptor beta chain was observed in a study of cytomegalovirus exposure and HLA in healthy donors. PCR involved 60 Vbeta and 13 Jbeta primers. The repertoire was sequenced with immunoSEQ multiplex PCR; TCRdb's copy has only in-frame clones and lacks some. The sample consists of 95,000 to 150,000 clones, approximately 80% of them appearing once. General study findings and limits: In an earlier analysis, about 87% or about 30%: the productive usage of most TCR beta V segments. Later examination showed HLA-associated TCR beta chains had greater clonal expansion than equally common others.

The count of this clone is one. The antigen remains undetermined. This CDR3 is 12 amino acids long. Trimming shortened V by 2 bases and J by 8 bases, and 7 bases separated the two germline ends. CDR1 is KGHSH and CDR2 is LQKENI in the germline V gene. The sequence was collected from a human donor in good health. The rearrangement uses TRBV18 and TRBJ2-4; D not resolved. The specimen sequenced was PBMCs. CDR3 DNA: TGTGCCAGCTCACCAACCACGGACATTCAGTACTTC. This translates into CASSPTTDIQYF.